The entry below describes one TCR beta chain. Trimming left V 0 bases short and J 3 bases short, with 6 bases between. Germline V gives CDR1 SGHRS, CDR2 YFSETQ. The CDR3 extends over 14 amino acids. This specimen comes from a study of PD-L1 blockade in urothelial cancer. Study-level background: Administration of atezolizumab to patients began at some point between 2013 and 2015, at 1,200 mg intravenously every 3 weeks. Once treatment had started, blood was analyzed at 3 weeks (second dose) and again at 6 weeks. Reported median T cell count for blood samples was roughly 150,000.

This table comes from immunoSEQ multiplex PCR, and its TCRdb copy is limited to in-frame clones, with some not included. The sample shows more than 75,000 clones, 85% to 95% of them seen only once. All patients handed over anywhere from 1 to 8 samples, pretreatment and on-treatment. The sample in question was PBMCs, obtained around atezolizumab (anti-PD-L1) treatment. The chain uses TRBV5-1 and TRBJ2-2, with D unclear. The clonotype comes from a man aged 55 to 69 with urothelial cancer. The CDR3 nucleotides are TGCGCCAGCAGCTTGGTTTATGACACCGGGGAGCTGTTTTTT. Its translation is CASSLVYDTGELFF.